These T cell receptor beta chains were read from a single sample in a study of OX40 agonist ivuxolimab in advanced cancers. Sequencing was performed with immunoSEQ multiplex PCR; in TCRdb, only in-frame clones are kept and a portion is missing. The sample holds around 110,000 clones, around 95% seen once. The material sequenced was CD4+ or CD8+ T cells sorted from blood, taken in a trial of the OX40 agonist ivuxolimab. The receptors originated from an adult with an advanced solid tumor such as melanoma, head and neck, liver or kidney cancer. Each CDR3 is given with its conserved first and last residue. A D gene is named only where the DNA matches it firmly. Rows give clone size only sometimes, using once, few, many, or a class for an expanded clone.

CDR3 protein: CAISERTLNTEAFF
CDR3 DNA: TGTGCCATCAGCGAGAGGACACTGAACACTGAAGCTTTCTTT
D gene: -
J gene: TRBJ1-1
V gene: TRBV10-3
clone size: few
CDR3 length: 14

CDR3 protein: CAISDRDGNEQFF
CDR3 DNA: TGTGCCATCAGTGATAGAGATGGCAATGAGCAGTTCTTC
D gene: -
J gene: TRBJ2-1
V gene: TRBV10-3
clone size: -
CDR3 length: 13

CDR3 protein: CASSYAGRPTEQYF
CDR3 DNA: TGTGCCAGCAGTTATGCAGGTCGGCCGACAGAGCAGTACTTC
D gene: -
J gene: TRBJ2-7
V gene: TRBV6-5
clone size: once
CDR3 length: 14

CDR3 protein: CASSTASRLTRRSYNEQFF
CDR3 DNA: TGTGCCAGCAGCACAGCTTCGCGCCTAACCCGAAGATCCTACAATGAGCAGTTCTTC
D gene: -
J gene: TRBJ2-1
V gene: TRBV7-9
clone size: -
CDR3 length: 19

CDR3 protein: CATSREGRGDQPQHF
CDR3 DNA: TGTGCCACCAGCAGAGAAGGGAGGGGTGATCAGCCCCAGCATTTT
D gene: -
J gene: TRBJ1-5
V gene: TRBV15
clone size: once
CDR3 length: 15

CDR3 protein: CASSLVGAGELFF
CDR3 DNA: TGTGCCAGCAGCTTGGTAGGAGCCGGGGAGCTGTTTTTT
D gene: -
J gene: TRBJ2-2
V gene: TRBV7-3
clone size: -
CDR3 length: 13

CDR3 protein: CASSFEIGLYTEAFF
CDR3 DNA: TGTGCCAGCAGCTTCGAGATTGGACTTTACACTGAAGCTTTCTTT
D gene: -
J gene: TRBJ1-1
V gene: TRBV5-6
clone size: -
CDR3 length: 15

CDR3 protein: CASSSIYEQYF
CDR3 DNA: TGTGCCAGCAGCTCCATATACGAGCAGTACTTC
D gene: -
J gene: TRBJ2-7
V gene: TRBV7-9
clone size: -
CDR3 length: 11

CDR3 protein: CASSPGFLGNPSNEQFF
CDR3 DNA: TGCGCCAGCAGCCCCGGTTTTCTCGGGAACCCCAGCAATGAGCAGTTCTTC
D gene: -
J gene: TRBJ2-1
V gene: TRBV5-1
clone size: -
CDR3 length: 17

CDR3 protein: CAFSRGSSYSGETQYF
CDR3 DNA: TGTGCCTTTTCCCGGGGGTCTTCATATTCAGGAGAGACCCAGTACTTC
D gene: -
J gene: TRBJ2-5
V gene: TRBV30
clone size: -
CDR3 length: 16

CDR3 protein: CASSANTGSNEQFF
CDR3 DNA: TGTGCCAGCAGCGCTAACACAGGGTCCAATGAGCAGTTCTTC
D gene: -
J gene: TRBJ2-1
V gene: TRBV7-6
clone size: -
CDR3 length: 14

CDR3 protein: CASSLDFVQVTVF
CDR3 DNA: TGTGCCAGCAGCTTAGATTTCGTCCAGGTAACGGTCTTC
D gene: -
J gene: TRBJ2-1
V gene: TRBV7-2
clone size: -
CDR3 length: 13

CDR3 protein: CASSLRVTLDEAFF
CDR3 DNA: TGCGCCAGCAGCTTGAGGGTTACATTAGATGAAGCTTTCTTT
D gene: -
J gene: TRBJ1-1
V gene: TRBV5-1
clone size: -
CDR3 length: 14

CDR3 protein: CASSSLTGGATEAFF
CDR3 DNA: TGTGCCAGCAGCTCGTTAACAGGGGGCGCGACTGAAGCTTTCTTT
D gene: TRBD1
J gene: TRBJ1-1
V gene: TRBV11-1
clone size: -
CDR3 length: 15

CDR3 protein: CASSLGGSGRLLPSNEQFF
CDR3 DNA: TGTGCCAGCAGCTTAGGGGGTAGCGGGAGGTTACTACCATCGAATGAGCAGTTCTTC
D gene: TRBD2
J gene: TRBJ2-1
V gene: TRBV7-2
clone size: -
CDR3 length: 19

CDR3 protein: CASSVTGSYGYTF
CDR3 DNA: TGTGCCAGCAGTGTGACAGGCTCTTATGGCTACACCTTC
D gene: -
J gene: TRBJ1-2
V gene: TRBV28
clone size: -
CDR3 length: 13

CDR3 protein: CASRLPGGLTEAFF
CDR3 DNA: TGTGCCAGCAGGCTCCCAGGGGGGCTCACTGAAGCTTTCTTT
D gene: TRBD1
J gene: TRBJ1-1
V gene: TRBV28
clone size: -
CDR3 length: 14

CDR3 protein: CASSWGADTQYF
CDR3 DNA: TGTGCCAGCAGCTGGGGGGCGGATACGCAGTATTTT
D gene: -
J gene: TRBJ2-3
V gene: TRBV7-6
clone size: -
CDR3 length: 12

CDR3 protein: CASSYRGGGNQPQHF
CDR3 DNA: TGTGCCAGCAGTTACAGGGGAGGGGGCAATCAGCCCCAGCATTTT
D gene: -
J gene: TRBJ1-5
V gene: TRBV6-5
clone size: few
CDR3 length: 15

CDR3 protein: CASGTGGADTQYF
CDR3 DNA: TGTGCCAGCGGGACGGGGGGAGCAGATACGCAGTATTTT
D gene: TRBD2
J gene: TRBJ2-3
V gene: TRBV11-2
clone size: -
CDR3 length: 13

CDR3 protein: CASSPYTDTQYF
CDR3 DNA: TGTGCCAGCAGCCCCTACACAGATACGCAGTATTTT
D gene: -
J gene: TRBJ2-3
V gene: TRBV7-2
clone size: -
CDR3 length: 12

CDR3 protein: CASSPPGALANEKLFF
CDR3 DNA: TGTGCCAGCAGTCCCCCCGGGGCGTTAGCTAATGAAAAACTGTTTTTT
D gene: -
J gene: TRBJ1-4
V gene: TRBV28
clone size: -
CDR3 length: 16

CDR3 protein: CASSPQGARVYEQYF
CDR3 DNA: TGTGCCAGCAGTCCTCAGGGCGCTCGTGTCTACGAGCAGTACTTC
D gene: -
J gene: TRBJ2-7
V gene: TRBV28
clone size: -
CDR3 length: 15

CDR3 protein: CASSSYQGANYGYTF
CDR3 DNA: TGTGCCAGCAGTTCCTATCAGGGGGCGAACTATGGCTACACCTTC
D gene: TRBD1
J gene: TRBJ1-2
V gene: TRBV28
clone size: -
CDR3 length: 15

CDR3 protein: CASSPTVGNSPLHF
CDR3 DNA: TGCGCCAGCAGCCCAACAGTAGGCAATTCACCCCTCCACTTT
D gene: -
J gene: TRBJ1-6
V gene: TRBV5-1
clone size: -
CDR3 length: 14

CDR3 protein: CSARSIDTQYF
CDR3 DNA: TGCAGTGCACGGTCCATTGATACGCAGTATTTT
D gene: -
J gene: TRBJ2-3
V gene: TRBV20-1
clone size: -
CDR3 length: 11

CDR3 protein: CASSTGGGGEKLFF
CDR3 DNA: TGTGCCAGTAGTACCGGCGGAGGCGGTGAAAAACTGTTTTTT
D gene: -
J gene: TRBJ1-4
V gene: TRBV19
clone size: -
CDR3 length: 14

CDR3 protein: CASSPRDRTYQETQYF
CDR3 DNA: TGTGCCAGCAGCCCACGCGACAGAACCTATCAAGAGACCCAGTACTTC
D gene: -
J gene: TRBJ2-5
V gene: TRBV7-8
clone size: -
CDR3 length: 16

CDR3 protein: CASSFVQGVTPQHF
CDR3 DNA: TGTGCCAGCAGCTTCGTGCAGGGGGTCACGCCCCAGCATTTT
D gene: TRBD1
J gene: TRBJ1-5
V gene: TRBV11-3
clone size: -
CDR3 length: 14

CDR3 protein: CASSLEWSSTDTQYF
CDR3 DNA: TGTGCCAGCAGCTTAGAGTGGTCCAGCACAGATACGCAGTATTTT
D gene: -
J gene: TRBJ2-3
V gene: TRBV7-8
clone size: -
CDR3 length: 15

CDR3 protein: CASSVQGRNSPLHF
CDR3 DNA: TGTGCCAGCAGCGTTCAGGGGCGAAATTCACCCCTCCACTTT
D gene: -
J gene: TRBJ1-6
V gene: TRBV7-2
clone size: -
CDR3 length: 14

CDR3 protein: CASSVGTGGWNTEAFF
CDR3 DNA: TGTGCCAGCAGCGTTGGGACAGGGGGCTGGAACACTGAAGCTTTCTTT
D gene: TRBD1
J gene: TRBJ1-1
V gene: TRBV9
clone size: -
CDR3 length: 16

CDR3 protein: CASRLAENLYNEQFF
CDR3 DNA: TGTGCAAGTCGCCTAGCGGAGAACTTATACAATGAGCAGTTCTTC
D gene: -
J gene: TRBJ2-1
V gene: TRBV12-2
clone size: -
CDR3 length: 15

CDR3 protein: CASSPDLGGFYEQYF
CDR3 DNA: TGTGCCAGCAGCCCCGACTTAGGGGGCTTCTACGAGCAGTACTTC
D gene: TRBD1
J gene: TRBJ2-7
V gene: TRBV5-6
clone size: -
CDR3 length: 15

CDR3 protein: CASSPSPSYEQYF
CDR3 DNA: TGTGCCAGCAGCCCCTCCCCCTCCTACGAGCAGTACTTC
D gene: -
J gene: TRBJ2-7
V gene: TRBV9
clone size: -
CDR3 length: 13